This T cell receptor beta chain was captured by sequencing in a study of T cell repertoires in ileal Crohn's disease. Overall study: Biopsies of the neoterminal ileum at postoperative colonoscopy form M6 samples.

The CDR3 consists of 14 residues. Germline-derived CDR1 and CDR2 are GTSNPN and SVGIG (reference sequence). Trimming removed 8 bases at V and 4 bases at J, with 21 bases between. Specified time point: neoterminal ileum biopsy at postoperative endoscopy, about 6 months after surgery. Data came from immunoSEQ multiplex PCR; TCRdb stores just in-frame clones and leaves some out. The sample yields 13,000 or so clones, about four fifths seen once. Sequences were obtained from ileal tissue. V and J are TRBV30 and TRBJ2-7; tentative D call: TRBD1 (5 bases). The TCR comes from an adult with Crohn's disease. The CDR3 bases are TGTGCCACCCAACCCCGAGACAGAGTTTACGAGCAGTACTTC. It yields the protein CATQPRDRVYEQYF.